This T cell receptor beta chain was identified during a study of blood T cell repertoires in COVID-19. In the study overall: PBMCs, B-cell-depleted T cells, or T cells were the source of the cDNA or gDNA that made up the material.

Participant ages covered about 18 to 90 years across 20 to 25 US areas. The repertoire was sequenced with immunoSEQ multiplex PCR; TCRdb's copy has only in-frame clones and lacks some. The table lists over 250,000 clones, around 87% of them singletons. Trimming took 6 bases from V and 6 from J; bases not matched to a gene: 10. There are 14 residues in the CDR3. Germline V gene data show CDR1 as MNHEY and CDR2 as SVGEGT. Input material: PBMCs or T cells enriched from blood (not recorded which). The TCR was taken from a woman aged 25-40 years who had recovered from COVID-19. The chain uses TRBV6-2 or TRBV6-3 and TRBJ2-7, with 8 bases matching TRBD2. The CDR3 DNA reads TGTGCCAGCAGCCCGGGGGGGTCTTCGGGCGAGCAGTACTTC. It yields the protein CASSPGGSSGEQYF.